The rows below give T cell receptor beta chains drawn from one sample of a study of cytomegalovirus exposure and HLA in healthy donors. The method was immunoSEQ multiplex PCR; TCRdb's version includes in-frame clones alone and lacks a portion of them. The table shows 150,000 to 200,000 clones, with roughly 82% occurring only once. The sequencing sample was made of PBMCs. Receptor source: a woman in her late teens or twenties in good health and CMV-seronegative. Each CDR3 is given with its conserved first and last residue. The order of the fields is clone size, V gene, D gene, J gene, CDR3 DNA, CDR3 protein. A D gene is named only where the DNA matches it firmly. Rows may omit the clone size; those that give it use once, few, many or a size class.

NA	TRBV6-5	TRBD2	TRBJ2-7	TGTGCCAGCAGTTACTTGACTAGCGGGAGTCACGAGCAGTACTTC	CASSYLTSGSHEQYF
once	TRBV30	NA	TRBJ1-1	TGTGCCTGGAGTGCTAGTAGGAGTTGGGACACTGAAGCTTTCTTT	CAWSASRSWDTEAFF
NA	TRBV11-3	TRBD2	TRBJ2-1	TGTGCCAGCAGCTTCAGCGGGGGGGCCGAGCAGTTCTTC	CASSFSGGAEQFF
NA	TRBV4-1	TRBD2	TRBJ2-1	TGCGCCACCCGAATAGCGGGAGGCCACAATGAGCAGTTCTTC	CATRIAGGHNEQFF
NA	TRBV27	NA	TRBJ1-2	TGTGCCAGCAGTTTATCATCTTGGCAGGGGATCGACTATGGCTACACCTTC	CASSLSSWQGIDYGYTF
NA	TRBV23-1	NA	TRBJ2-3	TGCGCCAGCAGTCACCGGGACTCTCAATCCCCAGATACGCAGTATTTT	CASSHRDSQSPDTQYF
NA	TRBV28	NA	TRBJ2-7	TGTGCCAGCTTGAGGGGGGGCGCGACCGAGCAGTACTTC	CASLRGGATEQYF
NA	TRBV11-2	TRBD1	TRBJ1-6	TGTGCCAGCAGCCCGCAGGGGGCGGTTAATTCACCCCTCCACTTT	CASSPQGAVNSPLHF
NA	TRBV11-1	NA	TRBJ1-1	TGTGCCGGCGCGGAGGGTCTGAACACTGAAGCTTTCTTT	CAGAEGLNTEAFF
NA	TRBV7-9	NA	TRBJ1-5	TGTGCCAGTGAACAGGGTAGCAATCAGCCCCAGCATTTT	CASEQGSNQPQHF
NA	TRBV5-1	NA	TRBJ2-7	TGCGCCAGCCTTTCTGACAGCGCGCTCGGTGGAGAGCAGTACTTC	CASLSDSALGGEQYF
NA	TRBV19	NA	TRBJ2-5	TGTGCCAGCCGATTAGCCCAGGAGGCACGAGAGACCCAGTACTTC	CASRLAQEARETQYF
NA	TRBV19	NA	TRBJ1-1	TGTGCCAGTACCCAGGGTGGGGGCATGAACACTGAAGCTTTCTTT	CASTQGGGMNTEAFF
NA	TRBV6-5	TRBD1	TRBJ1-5	TGTGCCAGCAGGGGACAGGGAAATAGCAATCAGCCCCAGCATTTT	CASRGQGNSNQPQHF
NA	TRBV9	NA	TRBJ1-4	TGTGCCAGCAGCCGCGGCCCGGGAACTGAAAAACTGTTTTTT	CASSRGPGTEKLFF
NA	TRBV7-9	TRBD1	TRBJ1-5	TGTGCCAGCAGCCCCTCGGGACAGGGGGCTGGAGGCGCCCAGCATTTT	CASSPSGQGAGGAQHF
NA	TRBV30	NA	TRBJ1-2	TGTGCCTGGAGCCCCGGGGAGTCTAGGGGCTACACCTTC	CAWSPGESRGYTF
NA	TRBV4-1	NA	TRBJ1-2	TGCGCCAGCAGCGGGGCCTTAGGAAATAAGGGCTCATATGGCTACACCTTC	CASSGALGNKGSYGYTF
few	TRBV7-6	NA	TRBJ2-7	TGTGCCAGCAGCACTAGCTTCGGACGGAACCTCTACGAGCAGTACTTC	CASSTSFGRNLYEQYF
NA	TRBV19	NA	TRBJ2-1	TGTGCCAGTAGTACAGCCCGGGGTCCCATCTTC	CASSTARGPIF
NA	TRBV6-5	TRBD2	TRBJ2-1	TGTGCCAGCAGTTCCAGTGTAGCGGGAGGTCGTGAGCAGTTCTTC	CASSSSVAGGREQFF
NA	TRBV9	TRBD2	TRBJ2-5	TGTGCCAGCAGCGTAGCTAGCGGGTCGCCAGAGACCCAGTACTTC	CASSVASGSPETQYF
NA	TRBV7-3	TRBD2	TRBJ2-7	TGTGCCAGCAGCGTAGGGACTAGCGGGTTCCTGGGCGAGCAGTACTTC	CASSVGTSGFLGEQYF
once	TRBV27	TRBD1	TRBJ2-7	TGTGCCAGCAGTATTTCAGGGACAGCCTACGAGCAGTACTTC	CASSISGTAYEQYF
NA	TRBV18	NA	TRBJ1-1	TGTGCCAGCTCATCGCATAGGGGTCAAACTGAAGCTTTCTTT	CASSSHRGQTEAFF
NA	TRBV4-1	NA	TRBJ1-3	TGCGCCAGCAGTCCGAGCTCTGGAAACACCATATATTTT	CASSPSSGNTIYF
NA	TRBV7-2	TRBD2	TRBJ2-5	TGTGCCAGCAGCTCCGGGACTAGGAAAGAGACCCAGTACTTC	CASSSGTRKETQYF
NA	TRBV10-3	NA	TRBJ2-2	TGTGCCATCAGTGATCAGGGCGCGGGATCCGGGGAGCTGTTTTTT	CAISDQGAGSGELFF
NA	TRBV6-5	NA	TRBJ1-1	TGTGCCAGCACCCCCTCCGGGGTGGGCACTGAAGCTTTCTTT	CASTPSGVGTEAFF
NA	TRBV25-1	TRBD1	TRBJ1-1	TGTGCCAGCACTAAGGGACAGGGGTGGTACACTGAAGCTTTCTTT	CASTKGQGWYTEAFF
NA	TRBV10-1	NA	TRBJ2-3	TGCGCCAGCAGTGAAGTAGGGCTAGCGACGACCACAGATACGCAGTATTTT	CASSEVGLATTTDTQYF
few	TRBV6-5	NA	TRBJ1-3	TGTGCCAGCAGGAGGGGGAGAGGAAACACCATATATTTT	CASRRGRGNTIYF
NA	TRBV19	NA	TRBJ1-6	TGTGCCAGTAGCAGACAGGTCGAAAATTCACCCCTTCACTTT	CASSRQVENSPLHF
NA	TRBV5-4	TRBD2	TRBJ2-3	TGTGCCAGCAGCTTGATTCTAGCGGGGGGCACAGATACGCAGTATTTT	CASSLILAGGTDTQYF
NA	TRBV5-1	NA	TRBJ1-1	TGCGCCAGCAGCTTGGACCCAGCGCCGGTCGTGAACACTGAAGCTTTCTTT	CASSLDPAPVVNTEAFF
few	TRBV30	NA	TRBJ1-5	TGTGCCTGGAGTGCAGGGGTTACCCAGCCCCAGCATTTT	CAWSAGVTQPQHF
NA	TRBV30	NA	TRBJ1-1	TGTGCCTGGAGTGATCTAGGGGTCACTGAAGCTTTCTTT	CAWSDLGVTEAFF